The next 22 T cell receptor beta chains were all read from a single sample in a study of cytomegalovirus exposure and HLA in healthy donors. This PCR relied on a set of 60 Vbeta primers and 13 Jbeta primers. Assay used: immunoSEQ multiplex PCR; TCRdb lists only in-frame clones, some missing. The repertoire holds under 150,000 clones, with roughly 85% as singletons. Sequenced sample: PBMCs. The origin of the receptors is a boy aged 5-17 years in good health and CMV-seronegative.

The chain is built from TRBV13 and TRBJ2-7; 8 bases are shared with TRBD2. Germline CDR1 and CDR2: PRHDT and FYEKMQ (reference sequence). The V segment lost 3 bases and the J segment 3 bases; nucleotides outside the gene matches: 4. The CDR3 sequence is 14 residues long. The CDR3 region has the DNA TGTGCCAGCAGCTTCGGGAGGGCGAGCTACGAGCAGTACTTC. Protein sequence: CASSFGRASYEQYF.

J is TRBJ2-1 and V is TRBV30, with 8 bases aligning to TRBD1. CDR1 and CDR2 (germline): GTSNPN, SVGIG (reference sequence). V lost 2 bases to trimming and J lost 4 bases; unmatched junction nucleotides: 4. The CDR3 is 14 residues long. CDR3 residues: CAWSLRDRYNEQFF. CDR3 nucleotides: TGTGCCTGGAGTCTCCGGGACAGGTACAATGAGCAGTTCTTC.

J is TRBJ2-1 and V is TRBV30; D is possibly TRBD1 (5 bases). This CDR3 comprises 15 residues. Germline assignment: CDR1 GTSNPN and CDR2 SVGIG (reference sequence). V lost 3 bases and J 0 bases, leaving 12 bases between the germline ends. CDR3 loop: CAWRGVPSSYNEQFF. CDR3 nucleotides: TGTGCCTGGAGAGGGGTCCCAAGCTCCTACAATGAGCAGTTCTTC.

The chain combines TRBV7-2 with TRBJ1-1; no firm D call. Germline CDR1 and CDR2: SGHTA and FQGNSA. CDR3 size: 15 residues. Trimming took 1 base from V and 0 from J, leaving 9 bases between them. CDR3 protein: CASSLGAAVNTEAFF. The CDR3 DNA follows: TGTGCCAGCAGCTTAGGAGCGGCCGTGAACACTGAAGCTTTCTTT.

The rearrangement links TRBV5-1 to TRBJ2-6; D uncertain. Trimming removed 7 bases at V and 2 bases at J, with 10 bases between. Germline V lookup: CDR1 SGHRS, CDR2 YFSETQ. The CDR3 loop spans 14 amino acids. CDR3 residues: CASRNVAGANVLTF. The CDR3 coding sequence is TGCGCCAGCCGTAATGTTGCTGGGGCCAACGTCCTGACTTTC.

The gene calls are TRBV19 and TRBJ1-3; D is ambiguous. The germline V gene has CDR1 LNHDA and CDR2 SQIVND (reference sequence). The V end lost 3 bases, the J end lost 8 bases, and 5 bases lay between the germline ends. CDR3 length: 11 amino acids. The CDR3 region has the DNA TGTGCCAGTAGTATTCGTGACACCATATATTTT. This sequence encodes CASSIRDTIYF.

The genes are TRBV5-1 and TRBJ2-3, with D unresolved. V was pared by 3 bases and J by 1 base, with 12 bases between. The CDR3 runs 15 residues. The germline gives CDR1 SGHRS, CDR2 YFSETQ. CDR3 nucleotide sequence: TGCGCCAGCAGCTCACTAAAGTGGGGCACAGATACGCAGTATTTT. Amino acids: CASSSLKWGTDTQYF.

The chain couples TRBV25-1 to TRBJ2-3, with TRBD2 matching 7 bases. Germline V gives CDR1 MGHDK, CDR2 SYGVNS. The CDR3 runs 16 residues. V lost 0 bases and J lost 0; bases outside the gene matches: 3. CDR3 protein: CASSEYRAGSTDTQYF. The CDR3 DNA follows: TGTGCCAGCAGTGAATATCGAGCGGGGAGCACAGATACGCAGTATTTT. The full variable domain, completed using reference TRBV25-1 and TRBJ2-3, is EADIYQTPRYLVIGTGKKITLECSQTMGHDKMYWYQQDPGMELHLIHYSYGVNSTEKGDLSSESTVSRIRTEHFPLTLESARPSHTSQYLCASSEYRAGSTDTQYFGPGTRLTVL.

This chain links TRBV2 with TRBJ2-3, with 12 nucleotides matching TRBD2. The CDR3 extends over 15 amino acids. J was trimmed by 3 bases and V by 3 bases; bases with no gene match: 1. Germline CDR1 SNHLY, CDR2 FYNNEI. This chain's CDR3 is CASSETSGRTDTQYF. The CDR3 DNA sequence: TGTGCCAGCAGTGAGACTAGCGGGAGAACAGATACGCAGTATTTT.

The chain is built from TRBV29-1 and TRBJ2-1, with 7 nucleotides matching TRBD2. V lost 6 bases to trimming and J lost 9 bases; unmatched junction nucleotides: 8. This CDR3 has 12 amino acids. Germline V gene data show CDR1 as SQVTM and CDR2 as ANQGSEA. The CDR3 spells CSVGGGLGEQFF. CDR3 sequence (DNA): TGCAGCGTGGGGGGGGGACTGGGTGAGCAGTTCTTC.

The J gene is TRBJ2-7, the V gene TRBV27; a weak D match, TRBD2 (6 bases). Germline V lookup: CDR1 MNHEY, CDR2 SMNVEV (reference sequence). This CDR3 is 13 amino acids long. V was pared by 5 bases and J by 6 bases, with 14 bases between. The CDR3: CASSSGGRGEQYF. The CDR3 DNA follows: TGTGCCAGCAGTAGTGGGGGGAGAGGCGAGCAGTACTTC.

J is TRBJ2-3 and V is TRBV7-9, with D unresolved. V was trimmed by 4 bases and J by 10 bases, leaving 12 bases between them. The CDR3 has 12 amino acids. Germline-derived CDR1 and CDR2 are SEHNR and FQNEAQ (reference sequence). The CDR3: CASSSESLAQYF. In DNA form, the CDR3 reads TGTGCCAGCAGCTCCGAGTCGTTGGCGCAGTATTTT.

The chain joins TRBV4-3 to TRBJ1-4, with 8 bases matching TRBD1. This CDR3 comprises 19 residues. Germline assignment: CDR1 LGHNA and CDR2 YSLEER. Germline trimming cut 0 bases from V and 0 bases from J; bases unmatched to any gene: 9. The CDR3 nucleotides read TGCGCCAGCAGCCAAGATCAGCAGCACAGGGGGACAACTAATGAAAAACTGTTTTTT. The encoded protein is CASSQDQQHRGTTNEKLFF.

This sequence joins TRBV18 and TRBJ2-1; perhaps TRBD1 as D (7 bases). The length of the CDR3 is 15 residues. The V end was cut by 5 bases, the J end by 4 bases, with 15 bases between. The germline V gene encodes CDR1 KGHSH and CDR2 LQKENI. CDR3 sequence reads: CASSILEGAYNEQFF. CDR3 DNA sequence: TGTGCCAGCTCAATTCTGGAGGGGGCTTACAATGAGCAGTTCTTC.

This chain links TRBV6-5 with TRBJ2-3; a weak D match, TRBD2 (7 bases). V was pared by 6 bases and J by 4 bases, with 11 bases between. This CDR3 contains 13 residues. Germline V gives CDR1 MNHEY, CDR2 SVGAGI. CDR3 DNA: TGTGCCAGCAGAGGCGGGGGCCCAGATACGCAGTATTTT. Translating gives CASRGGGPDTQYF.

V gene TRBV19 combines with J gene TRBJ1-2; the D is unclear. The V end was cut by 2 bases, the J end by 3 bases, with 13 bases between. The germline CDR1 and CDR2 sequences are LNHDA and SQIVND (reference sequence). There are 15 residues in the CDR3. The CDR3 coding sequence is TGTGCCAGTAGTATACCGGCGGGTTTGGACTATGGCTACACCTTC. This codes for CASSIPAGLDYGYTF.

The chain carries TRBV4-3 and TRBJ2-3; a possible D gene is TRBD2 (7 bases). From germline, CDR1 is LGHNA and CDR2 YSLEER. The CDR3 is 17 residues long. V was shortened by 2 bases and J by 2 bases, with 17 bases between the two germline ends. The CDR3 loop is CASSQKGDYSHTDTQYF. The CDR3 DNA reads TGCGCCAGCAGCCAAAAGGGGGACTACTCCCACACAGATACGCAGTATTTT.

CDR3 residues: CAWSVRWGQEPNPQHF. For the CDR3, the DNA is TGTGCCTGGAGTGTACGGTGGGGGCAAGAGCCAAATCCCCAGCATTTT. This chain uses TRBV30 with TRBJ1-5; a weak D match, TRBD1 (6 bases). Germline CDR1 is GTSNPN and CDR2 is SVGIG (reference sequence). Trimming took off 0 bases at V and 10 bases at J, with 22 bases between the two ends. The CDR3 loop spans 16 amino acids.

J is TRBJ2-3 and V is TRBV5-1, with D perhaps TRBD2 (5 bases). Per germline, CDR1 SGHRS and CDR2 YFSETQ. Trimming took off 1 base at V and 3 bases at J, with 6 bases between the two ends. The CDR3 totals 13 residues. The CDR3 DNA reads as TGCGCCAGCAGCTTGAGACTAACAGATACGCAGTATTTT. Protein product: CASSLRLTDTQYF.

The CDR3 bases are TGTGCCAGTGGGAGTTCAATGAACACTGAAGCTTTCTTT. It yields the protein CASGSSMNTEAFF. J is TRBJ1-1 and V is TRBV19; no reliable D call. The CDR3 length is 13 residues. Trimming cost V 8 bases and J 0 bases, with 10 bases left between them. Germline V gene sequence: CDR1 LNHDA, CDR2 SQIVND (reference sequence).

The chain has TRBV29-1 and TRBJ1-1; D remains unclear. The CDR3 runs to 13 residues. The germline V gene encodes CDR1 SQVTM and CDR2 ANQGSEA. The ends were cut back, 5 bases at V and 1 base at J, with 11 bases in the middle. The DNA of the CDR3 is TGCAGCGTTCGGCCCACTAGGAACACTGAAGCTTTCTTT. This gives the protein CSVRPTRNTEAFF.

This clone has only a few counts. V is TRBV5-4 and J is TRBJ1-1; possibly TRBD1 for D (5 bases). The length of the CDR3 is 14 residues. Germline V lookup: CDR1 SGHNT, CDR2 YYREEE (reference sequence). Trimming pared 5 bases from V and 0 bases from J, leaving 11 bases between. Here the CDR3 DNA reads TGTGCCAGCAGGTCCGGACAAATGAACACTGAAGCTTTCTTT. Its protein is CASRSGQMNTEAFF.